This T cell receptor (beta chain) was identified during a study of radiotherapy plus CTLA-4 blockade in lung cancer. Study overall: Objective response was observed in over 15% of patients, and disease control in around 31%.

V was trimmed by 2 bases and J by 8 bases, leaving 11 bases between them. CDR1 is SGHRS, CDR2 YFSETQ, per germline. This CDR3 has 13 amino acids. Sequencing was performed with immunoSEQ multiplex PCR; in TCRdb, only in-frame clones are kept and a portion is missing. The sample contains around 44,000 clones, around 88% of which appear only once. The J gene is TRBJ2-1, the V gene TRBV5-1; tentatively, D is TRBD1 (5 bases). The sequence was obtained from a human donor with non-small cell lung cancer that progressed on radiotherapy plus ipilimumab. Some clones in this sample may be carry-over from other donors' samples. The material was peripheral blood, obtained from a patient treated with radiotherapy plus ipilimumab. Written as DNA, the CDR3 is TGCGCCAGCAGCTTCAGGGTTACCGATGAGCAGTTCTTC. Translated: CASSFRVTDEQFF.